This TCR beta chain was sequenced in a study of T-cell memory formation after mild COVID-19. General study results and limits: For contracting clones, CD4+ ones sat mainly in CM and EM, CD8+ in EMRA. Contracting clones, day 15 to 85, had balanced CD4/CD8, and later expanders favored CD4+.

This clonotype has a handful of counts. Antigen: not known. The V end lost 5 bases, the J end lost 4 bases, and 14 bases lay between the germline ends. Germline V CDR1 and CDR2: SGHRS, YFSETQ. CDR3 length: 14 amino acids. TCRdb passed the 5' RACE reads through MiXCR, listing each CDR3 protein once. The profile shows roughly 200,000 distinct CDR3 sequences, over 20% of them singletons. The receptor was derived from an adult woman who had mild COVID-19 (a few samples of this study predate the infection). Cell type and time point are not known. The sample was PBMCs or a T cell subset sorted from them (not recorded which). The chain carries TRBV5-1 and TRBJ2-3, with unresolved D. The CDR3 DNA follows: TGCGCCAGCAGTGCCGCTGGCCGGGCAGATACGCAGTATTTT. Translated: CASSAAGRADTQYF.